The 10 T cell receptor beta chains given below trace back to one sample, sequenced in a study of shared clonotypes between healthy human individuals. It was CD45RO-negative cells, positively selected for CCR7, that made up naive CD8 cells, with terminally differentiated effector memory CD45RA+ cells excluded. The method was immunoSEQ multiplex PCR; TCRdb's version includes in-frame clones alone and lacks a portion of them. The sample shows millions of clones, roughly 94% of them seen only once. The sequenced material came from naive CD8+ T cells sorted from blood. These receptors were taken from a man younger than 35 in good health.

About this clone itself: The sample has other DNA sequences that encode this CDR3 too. CDR3 region: CASSVAGATDTQYF. The CDR3 nucleotides are TGTGCCAGCAGCGTAGCAGGGGCCACAGATACGCAGTATTTT. The chain recombines TRBV9 with TRBJ2-3; D might be TRBD1 (6 bases). Germline loops: CDR1 SGDLS, CDR2 YYNGEE. V was shortened by 0 bases and J by 2 bases, with 7 bases between the two germline ends. CDR3 length: 14 amino acids.

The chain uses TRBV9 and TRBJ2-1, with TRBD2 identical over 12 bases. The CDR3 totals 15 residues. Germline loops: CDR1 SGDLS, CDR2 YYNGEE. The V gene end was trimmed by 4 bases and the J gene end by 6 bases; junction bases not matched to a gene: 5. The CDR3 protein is CASSLLAGGTNEQFF. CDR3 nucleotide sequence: TGTGCCAGCAGCCTACTAGCGGGGGGTACCAATGAGCAGTTCTTC.

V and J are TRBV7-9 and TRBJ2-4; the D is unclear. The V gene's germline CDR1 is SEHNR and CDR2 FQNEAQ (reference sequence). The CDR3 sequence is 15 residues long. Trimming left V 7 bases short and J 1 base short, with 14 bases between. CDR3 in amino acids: CASTSSFMAKNIQYF. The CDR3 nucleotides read TGTGCCAGCACCTCCTCCTTTATGGCCAAAAACATTCAGTACTTC.

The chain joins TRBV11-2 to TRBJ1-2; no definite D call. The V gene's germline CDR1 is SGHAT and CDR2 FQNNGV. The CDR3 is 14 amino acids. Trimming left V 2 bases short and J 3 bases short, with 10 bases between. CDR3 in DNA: TGTGCCAGCAGCTTACTGGGGTCCGACTATGGCTACACCTTC. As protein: CASSLLGSDYGYTF.

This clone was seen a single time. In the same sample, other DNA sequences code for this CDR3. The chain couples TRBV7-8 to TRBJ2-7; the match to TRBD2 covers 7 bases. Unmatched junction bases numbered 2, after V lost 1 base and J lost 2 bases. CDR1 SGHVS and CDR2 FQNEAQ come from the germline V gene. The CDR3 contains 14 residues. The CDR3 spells CASSLGLAAYEQYF. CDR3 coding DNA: TGTGCCAGCAGCTTAGGTCTAGCGGCCTACGAGCAGTACTTC.

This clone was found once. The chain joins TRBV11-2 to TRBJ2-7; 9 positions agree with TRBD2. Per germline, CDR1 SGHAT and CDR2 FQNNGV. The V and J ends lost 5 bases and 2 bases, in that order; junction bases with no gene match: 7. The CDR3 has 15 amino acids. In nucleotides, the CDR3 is TGTGCCAGCAGCCATATAGCGGGAGAGACCTACGAGCAGTACTTC. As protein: CASSHIAGETYEQYF. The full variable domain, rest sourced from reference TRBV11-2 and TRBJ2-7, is EAGVAQSPRYKIIEKRQSVAFWCNPISGHATLYWYQQILGQGPKLLIQFQNNGVVDDSQLPKDRFSAERLKGVDSTLKIQPAKLEDSAVYLCASSHIAGETYEQYFGPGTRLTVT.

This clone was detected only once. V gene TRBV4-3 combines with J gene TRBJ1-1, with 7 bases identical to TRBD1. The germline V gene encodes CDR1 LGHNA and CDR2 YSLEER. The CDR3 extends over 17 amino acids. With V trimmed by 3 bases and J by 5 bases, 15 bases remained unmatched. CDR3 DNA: TGCGCCAGCAGCCATCTTTATATAGGGGGCGGAGGAACTGAAGCTTTCTTT. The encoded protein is CASSHLYIGGGGTEAFF.

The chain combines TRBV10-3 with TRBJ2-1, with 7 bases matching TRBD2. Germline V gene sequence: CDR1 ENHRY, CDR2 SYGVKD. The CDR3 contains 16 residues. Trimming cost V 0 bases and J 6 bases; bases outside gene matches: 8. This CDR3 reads CAISESSREGRNEQFF. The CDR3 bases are TGTGCCATCAGTGAGTCGTCCAGGGAGGGACGCAATGAGCAGTTCTTC.

The CDR3 coding sequence is TGTGCCAGCAGTGAATGGACGGTCCTCTACGAGCAGTACTTC. Its protein product is CASSEWTVLYEQYF. This rearrangement joins TRBV6-1 to TRBJ2-7; D is unresolved. This CDR3 comprises 14 residues. Germline lookup yields CDR1 MNHNS and CDR2 SASEGT. V was cut by 2 bases and J by 3 bases, with 11 bases left in between.

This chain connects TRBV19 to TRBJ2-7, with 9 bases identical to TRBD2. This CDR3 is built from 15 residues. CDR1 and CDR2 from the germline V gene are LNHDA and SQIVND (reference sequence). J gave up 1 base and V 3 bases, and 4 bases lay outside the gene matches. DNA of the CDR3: TGTGCCAGTAGTATCAGTCTAGCGGGATCCTACGAGCAGTACTTC. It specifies CASSISLAGSYEQYF.